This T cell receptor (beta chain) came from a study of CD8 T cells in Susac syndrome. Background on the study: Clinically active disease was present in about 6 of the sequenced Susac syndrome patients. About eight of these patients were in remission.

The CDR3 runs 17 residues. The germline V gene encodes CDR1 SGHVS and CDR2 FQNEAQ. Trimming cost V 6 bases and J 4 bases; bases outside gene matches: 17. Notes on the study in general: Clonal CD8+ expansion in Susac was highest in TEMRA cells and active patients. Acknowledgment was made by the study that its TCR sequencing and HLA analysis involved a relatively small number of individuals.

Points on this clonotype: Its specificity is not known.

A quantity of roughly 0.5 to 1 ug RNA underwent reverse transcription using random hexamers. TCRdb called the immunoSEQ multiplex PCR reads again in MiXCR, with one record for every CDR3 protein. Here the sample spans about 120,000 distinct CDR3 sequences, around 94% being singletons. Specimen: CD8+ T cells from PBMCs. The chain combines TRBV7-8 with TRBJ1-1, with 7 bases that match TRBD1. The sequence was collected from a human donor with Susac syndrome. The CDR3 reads CASSHRGNRGKVTEAFF. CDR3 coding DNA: TGTGCCAGCAGTCACCGGGGGAACAGGGGTAAGGTCACTGAAGCTTTCTTT.